What follows describes a single TCR beta chain. Its antigen is not known. The data are from a study of response to subunit inactivated influenza vaccine. General study results and limits: Every seasonal influenza vaccination brings in few new T cells, the authors suggested.

This CDR3 is 14 amino acids long. V was shortened by 4 bases and J by 8 bases, with 18 bases between the two germline ends. Per the germline V gene, CDR1 is SGHKS and CDR2 is YYEKEE (reference sequence). TCRdb reanalysed the RT-PCR reads using MiXCR and keeps one entry per CDR3 protein. The table has 700,000 to 900,000 distinct CDR3 sequences, approximately 21% seen once. The origin of this receptor is a man aged 50-60 years who received an inactivated influenza vaccine. The chain has TRBV5-5 and TRBJ1-2, with D tentatively TRBD1 (6 bases). The sample was PBMCs from blood, taken 5 days after vaccination. The CDR3 sequence: CASSPRTEVNGYTF. CDR3 coding DNA: TGTGCCAGCAGCCCTCGGACAGAGGTAAACGGCTACACCTTC.